This T cell receptor (beta chain) is drawn from a study of T cells in localized non-small cell lung cancer. Notes on this clone: Its antigen is unidentified.

Using immunoSEQ multiplex PCR, the repertoire was profiled, and TCRdb retains in-frame clones only, with some absent. The data show approximately 54,000 clones, around 83% seen once. This CDR3 region has 15 residues. After removal of 2 bases from V and 3 bases from J, the junction contained 1 base not matched to a gene. CDR1 SGHRS and CDR2 YFSETQ come from the germline V gene. Points from the study as a whole: Tumor samples were not multi-region, leaving intratumor heterogeneity unexcluded. Those with higher blood T cell density had longer overall survival. Adjacent lung held a median approximately 50 of the top 100 tumor clones.

The V and J genes are TRBV5-1 and TRBJ2-3; TRBD2 matches 12 bases. Sequences were derived from peripheral blood, sampled before any cancer treatment. This clonotype was sampled from a female donor aged 60 or older with stage II squamous cell lung carcinoma. This CDR3 reads CASSLGLAGTDTQYF. For the CDR3, the DNA is TGCGCCAGCAGCTTAGGACTAGCGGGGACAGATACGCAGTATTTT.